One and the same sample provided the 29 T cell receptor beta chains below, sequenced in a study of T cells in Graves' hyperthyroidism and ophthalmopathy. RNA transcripts gave rise to amplified TCR beta CDR3 regions. The HTBI primer set served for first-round RT-PCR of the TCR CDR3. Each CDR3 protein gets one entry after TCRdb re-called the multiplex PCR reads with MiXCR. The sample lists some 180,000 distinct CDR3 sequences, approximately 16% occurring once. The sequencing sample was made of blood. The receptors derive from a woman aged 45-59 years with Graves' hyperthyroidism.

This clonotype appeared many times. V gene TRBV11-1 combines with J gene TRBJ2-6, with TRBD1 matching over 8 bases. V was clipped by 5 bases and J by 0 bases; unmatched bases: 9. Germline loops: CDR1 SGHAT, CDR2 FQDESV (reference sequence). The CDR3 sequence is 18 residues long. As DNA, the CDR3 is TGTGCCAGCAGCCTGGACAGGGATACACACTCTGGGGCCAACGTCCTGACTTTC. It encodes CASSLDRDTHSGANVLTF.

This clonotype has ten or more counts. The rearrangement uses TRBV12-3 or TRBV12-4 and TRBJ1-2; 9 bases are a match to TRBD1. V lost 7 bases, J lost 8 bases, and 8 bases stayed unmatched. This CDR3 has 13 amino acids. The CDR3: CASIYRGREGYTF. The CDR3 bases are TGTGCCAGCATTTACAGGGGGCGCGAAGGCTACACCTTC.

The chain joins TRBV10-3 to TRBJ2-7; D is ambiguous. This CDR3 comprises 14 residues. V was shortened by 0 bases and J by 2 bases, with 8 bases between the two germline ends. The germline CDR1 and CDR2 sequences are ENHRY and SYGVKD. CDR3 DNA: TGTGCCATCAGTGAGTCGGGCATGACCTACGAGCAGTACTTC. Encoded protein: CAISESGMTYEQYF.

This clonotype was counted many times. The V and J genes are TRBV7-3 and TRBJ2-1; TRBD2 matches 7 bases. From germline, CDR1 is SGHTA and CDR2 FQGTGA. After removal of 4 bases from V and 0 bases from J, the junction contained 9 bases not matched to a gene. There are 17 residues in the CDR3. The CDR3 loop is CASSSPVGGSSYNEQFF. CDR3 nucleotides: TGTGCCAGCAGCTCCCCGGTAGGCGGGAGCTCCTACAATGAGCAGTTCTTC.

The chain couples TRBV28 to TRBJ2-7; TRBD2 might be the D (6 bases). CDR3 length: 15 residues. V lost 5 bases, J lost 4 bases, and 18 bases lay in between. Germline-derived CDR1 and CDR2 are MDHEN and SYDVKM. This CDR3 is CASSGGTGGIYEQYF. The CDR3 bases are TGTGCCAGCAGTGGGGGGACTGGCGGGATTTACGAGCAGTACTTC. Together with reference TRBV28 and TRBJ2-7, the CDR3 gives the full variable domain: DVKVTQSSRYLVKRTGEKVFLECVQDMDHENMFWYRQDPGLGLRLIYFSYDVKMKEKGDIPEGYSVSREKKERFSLILESASTNQTSMYLCASSGGTGGIYEQYFGPGTRLTVT.

In its sample, this clonotype was seen many times. The chain combines TRBV18 with TRBJ2-1, with unresolved D. The germline V gene encodes CDR1 KGHSH and CDR2 LQKENI. Trimming shortened V by 4 bases and J by 9 bases, and 7 bases separated the two germline ends. The CDR3 is 11 amino acids. CDR3 loop: CASSLRSEQFF. For the CDR3, the DNA is TGTGCCAGCTCACTTCGTAGTGAGCAGTTCTTC. Looking up the rest from reference TRBV18 and TRBJ2-1 gives the full variable domain: NAGVMQNPRHLVRRRGQEARLRCSPMKGHSHVYWYRQLPEEGLKFMVYLQKENIIDESGMPKERFSAEFPKEGPSILRIQQVVRGDSAAYFCASSLRSEQFFGPGTRLTVL.

This clonotype was picked up many times. This chain connects TRBV6-2 or TRBV6-3 to TRBJ1-5, with D possibly matching TRBD1 (6 bases). The ends were cut back, 6 bases at V and 4 bases at J, with 13 bases in the middle. Germline assignment: CDR1 MNHEY and CDR2 SVGEGT. The CDR3 length is 14 residues. This chain's CDR3 is CASSRKGGNQPQHF. The CDR3 nucleotides read TGTGCCAGCAGCCGGAAGGGGGGAAATCAGCCCCAGCATTTT.

This chain links TRBV18 with TRBJ2-5; TRBD1 aligns across 8 bases. CDR1 KGHSH and CDR2 LQKENI come from the germline V gene. The trim removed 6 bases at V and 5 bases at J, leaving 11 bases unmatched. The CDR3 is made up of 15 amino acids. As DNA, the CDR3 is TGTGCCAGCTCGCAGGACAGGGCCCGTGGGGAGACCCAGTACTTC. Encoded protein: CASSQDRARGETQYF.

This clonotype was observed many times. The chain joins TRBV6-5 to TRBJ1-5; D ambiguous. CDR3 length equals 18 residues. With 0 bases removed from V and 2 bases from J, the gap between germline ends came to 17 bases. Germline-derived CDR1 and CDR2 are MNHEY and SVGAGI. The CDR3, as DNA: TGTGCCAGCAGTTACTCCAACCCGTCATGGAGTGGCAATCAGCCCCAGCATTTT. This translates into CASSYSNPSWSGNQPQHF.

There are a few counts of this clonotype. J is TRBJ1-1 and V is TRBV10-3, with D tentatively TRBD1 (5 bases). The CDR3 length is 11 residues. V was shortened by 10 bases and J by 7 bases, with 13 bases between the two germline ends. Germline V gene data show CDR1 as ENHRY and CDR2 as SYGVKD. DNA of the CDR3: TGTGCCACGTCCCGGGGGGGTGAAGCTTTCTTT. This encodes CATSRGGEAFF.

Ten or more counts support this clonotype. V gene TRBV6-1 combines with J gene TRBJ2-1; possible D gene TRBD2, 6 bases. CDR3 size: 17 residues. Trimming cost V 5 bases and J 5 bases, with 22 bases left between them. Looked up from germline, CDR1 is MNHNS and CDR2 is SASEGT. The CDR3 spells CASSQTPGGLGHNEQFF. CDR3 DNA sequence: TGTGCCAGCAGTCAAACCCCCGGGGGACTCGGTCACAATGAGCAGTTCTTC.

This clonotype turned up a few times. The chain combines TRBV4-1 with TRBJ1-4; the match to TRBD1 covers 7 bases. Trimming took 4 bases from V and 4 from J; bases not matched to a gene: 12. The CDR3 runs 17 residues. Germline V gene sequence: CDR1 MGHRA, CDR2 YSYEKL. This CDR3 is CASSPTGLGGNNEKLFF. The CDR3 DNA follows: TGCGCCAGCAGCCCGACAGGGCTAGGGGGTAATAATGAAAAACTGTTTTTT.

A few counts support this clonotype. The genes are TRBV7-9 and TRBJ1-4; 8 nucleotides agree with TRBD1. CDR1 is SEHNR, CDR2 FQNEAQ, per germline (reference sequence). The CDR3 covers 16 residues. Trimming cost V 5 bases and J 7 bases; bases outside gene matches: 12. CDR3 loop: CASSALRQGKAEKLFF. CDR3 DNA: TGTGCCAGCAGCGCACTTCGACAGGGGAAAGCTGAAAAACTGTTTTTT.

This clonotype came up many times. The CDR3 sequence is CASSPPGWANTEAFF. CDR3 in DNA: TGTGCCAGCTCACCACCGGGATGGGCAAACACTGAAGCTTTCTTT. The chain couples TRBV18 to TRBJ1-1; D remains unclear. The CDR3 extends over 15 amino acids. Germline lookup yields CDR1 KGHSH and CDR2 LQKENI. Trimming took 0 bases from V and 2 from J, leaving 10 bases between them.

This clonotype appeared many times. V usage is TRBV10-1 and J usage is TRBJ2-7; D is possibly TRBD2 (6 bases). This CDR3 is 14 amino acids long. The germline CDR1 and CDR2 sequences are WNHNN and SYGVQD (reference sequence). V was clipped by 8 bases and J by 5 bases, with 19 bases between them. CDR3 sequence reads: CASAEEGLPHEQYF. CDR3 bases: TGCGCCAGCGCCGAGGAGGGCCTTCCCCACGAGCAGTACTTC.

The chain recombines TRBV7-6 with TRBJ2-5; D is possibly TRBD2 (6 bases). Per the germline V gene, CDR1 is SGHVS and CDR2 is FNYEAQ. The CDR3 extends over 20 amino acids. V lost 1 base and J 2 bases, leaving 26 bases between the germline ends. The CDR3 is CASSLVFPGESDVSQETQYF. The CDR3 nucleotides are TGTGCCAGCAGCTTAGTCTTTCCGGGAGAGTCCGACGTGAGTCAAGAGACCCAGTACTTC.

This clonotype was seen more than once but under ten times. The CDR3 DNA reads TGTGCCAGCTCACCAGGGGGCCACGGCTATGGCTACACCTTC. Amino acid sequence: CASSPGGHGYGYTF. J is TRBJ1-2 and V is TRBV18; perhaps TRBD1 as D (6 bases). V lost 2 bases, J lost 4 bases, and 11 bases lay in between. The CDR3 loop spans 14 amino acids. CDR1 and CDR2 from the germline V gene are KGHSH and LQKENI.

The rearrangement links TRBV3-1 to TRBJ1-1; possibly TRBD1 for D (5 bases). Per the germline V gene, CDR1 is LGHDT and CDR2 is YNNKEL (reference sequence). V was pared by 2 bases and J by 4 bases, with 14 bases between. The CDR3 runs 15 residues. As DNA, the CDR3 is TGTGCCAGCAGCCAACTCGAGGGGCGGATCACTGAAGCTTTCTTT. It specifies CASSQLEGRITEAFF.

In this sample, this clonotype turned up many times. The chain has TRBV6-1 and TRBJ2-7; 12 nucleotides line up with TRBD2. Germline V gives CDR1 MNHNS, CDR2 SASEGT. The V gene end was trimmed by 2 bases and the J gene end by 4 bases; junction bases not matched to a gene: 3. CDR3 length: 15 amino acids. The CDR3 DNA reads TGTGCCAGCAGTGAAAGACTAGCGGGAGAATACGAGCAGTACTTC. The encoded protein is CASSERLAGEYEQYF.

The table lists this clonotype with many counts. The CDR3 bases are TGCAGTGCTAGAGATGGAGGTGGCAGGGGCACAGATACGCAGTATTTT. Translated: CSARDGGGRGTDTQYF. V gene TRBV20-1 combines with J gene TRBJ2-3, with D perhaps TRBD1 or TRBD2 (5 bases each). This CDR3 is built from 16 residues. In germline, CDR1 is DFQATT, CDR2 SNEGSKA (reference sequence). V lost 0 bases to trimming and J lost 1 base, with 14 bases between them.

Concerning this clonotype itself: A much larger clone differs by one base, so this may be a read error. The conserved phenylalanine or tryptophan normally closing the CDR3 is absent here, so this likely arose from a read error. The chain joins TRBV6-2 or TRBV6-3 to TRBJ2-1, with a tentative D call TRBD2 (6 bases). Germline values: CDR1 MNHEY, CDR2 SVGEGT. V lost 6 bases and J lost 4, with 16 bases in between. The CDR3 extends over 15 amino acids. CDR3 loop: CASSARISGYNEQFS. The CDR3 region has the DNA TGTGCCAGCAGCGCTAGGATTAGCGGTTACAATGAGCAGTTCTCC.

This chain joins TRBV7-6 and TRBJ1-4; 10 bases are a match to TRBD1. The V gene's germline CDR1 is SGHVS and CDR2 FNYEAQ. V lost 5 bases and J lost 8; bases outside the gene matches: 5. The CDR3 length is 14 residues. CDR3 loop: CASSGDRGEEKLFF. The CDR3 DNA follows: TGTGCCAGCAGCGGGGACAGGGGTGAAGAAAAACTGTTTTTT. Variable domain in full (rest from reference TRBV7-6 and TRBJ1-4): GAGVSQSPRYKVTKRGQDVALRCDPISGHVSLYWYRQALGQGPEFLTYFNYEAQQDKSGLPNDRFSAERPEGSISTLTIQRTEQRDSAMYRCASSGDRGEEKLFFGSGTQLSVL.

This sequence joins TRBV2 and TRBJ2-5; D gene ambiguous. Trimming cost V 5 bases and J 5 bases, with 6 bases left between them. The CDR3 length is 11 residues. In germline, CDR1 is SNHLY, CDR2 FYNNEI. The CDR3 protein is CASSWLETQYF. The CDR3 region has the DNA TGTGCCAGCAGTTGGTTGGAGACCCAGTACTTC.

This clonotype was seen at least ten times. The CDR3, as DNA: TGTGCCACCAGCAGAGGACCGGACAGGGAGGGTGAGCAGTTCTTC. This codes for CATSRGPDREGEQFF. This chain joins TRBV15 and TRBJ2-1; D may be TRBD1 (8 bases). The V gene lost 1 base and the J gene lost 9 bases, with 16 bases spanning the gap. Germline V gives CDR1 LNHNV, CDR2 YYDKDF (reference sequence). The CDR3 extends over 15 amino acids.

This clonotype showed up many times. The V call is TRBV2, the J call TRBJ1-1, with TRBD1 matching over 8 bases. Looked up from germline, CDR1 is SNHLY and CDR2 is FYNNEI. V dropped 6 bases and J dropped 11; count of bases not matched to a gene: 11. The length of the CDR3 is 13 residues. The CDR3: CASRGDRGFGAFF. In nucleotides, the CDR3 is TGTGCCAGCAGAGGTGACAGGGGCTTCGGGGCTTTCTTT.

This clonotype was counted at least ten times. The chain joins TRBV13 to TRBJ2-5; the match to TRBD2 covers 12 bases. The CDR3 is made up of 14 amino acids. Germline loops: CDR1 PRHDT, CDR2 FYEKMQ (reference sequence). The J segment lost 5 bases and the V segment lost 5 bases, leaving 3 bases of the junction unmatched. The CDR3 reads CASSRGLAGETQYF. CDR3 nucleotide sequence: TGTGCCAGCAGCCGCGGACTAGCGGGGGAGACCCAGTACTTC.

This clonotype has a count of ten or more. The chain joins TRBV2 to TRBJ2-1; 9 positions agree with TRBD2. After removal of 9 bases from V and 8 bases from J, the junction contained 11 bases not matched to a gene. The CDR3 length is 14 residues. Per the germline V gene, CDR1 is SNHLY and CDR2 is FYNNEI. The CDR3 DNA follows: TGTGCCAGAATGTGGCTAGCGGGAAGTGATGAGCAGTTCTTC. Amino acid sequence: CARMWLAGSDEQFF.

The table lists this clonotype with a few counts. V is TRBV28 and J is TRBJ2-2; a weak D match, TRBD2 (5 bases). Germline CDR1 reads MDHEN; CDR2 reads SYDVKM. Trimming removed 1 base at V and 5 bases at J, with 14 bases between. This CDR3 region has 16 residues. The CDR3 spells CASSLSRDSRTGELFF. In DNA, the CDR3 is TGTGCCAGCAGTTTATCTCGGGATTCCAGGACCGGGGAGCTGTTTTTT.

This clonotype came up a few times. The chain employs TRBV6-2 or TRBV6-3 and TRBJ2-5, with 11 positions matching TRBD2. Germline V gene sequence: CDR1 MNHEY, CDR2 SVGEGT. V lost 6 bases to trimming and J lost 5 bases; unmatched junction nucleotides: 5. There are 14 residues in the CDR3. The CDR3: CASSLTSGIETQYF. CDR3 bases: TGTGCCAGCAGCTTGACTAGCGGGATCGAGACCCAGTACTTC.